The rows below give T cell receptor beta chains drawn from one sample of a study of metastatic and nonmetastatic thyroid tumors. TCRdb re-analyzed the PCR reads using MiXCR. This table has 30,000 to 40,000 clones, 15% to 20% appearing once. Sequenced input: blood. The receptor source for this set is a male donor with papillary thyroid cancer or a benign thyroid nodule (not recorded which). Some clones in this sample may be carry-over from other donors' samples. Each CDR3 is given with its conserved first and last residue. Fields, in order: J gene, clone size, D gene, V gene, CDR3 protein, CDR3 DNA. The D gene is left open where the match is weak. Clone sizes are given selectively: once, few, many, or a class where the clone is expanded.

j_call: TRBJ1-1; clone_size: -; d_call: -; v_call: TRBV12-3/TRBV12-4; cdr3_aa: CASSLGAGSTEAFF; cdr3_nt: TGTGCCAGCAGTTTAGGCGCGGGGTCAACTGAAGCTTTCTTT
j_call: TRBJ2-1; clone_size: many; d_call: -; v_call: TRBV6-5; cdr3_aa: CASSYRVTGLYNEQFF; cdr3_nt: TGTGCCAGCAGTTACCGAGTAACGGGTCTGTACAATGAGCAGTTCTTC
j_call: TRBJ2-1; clone_size: many; d_call: TRBD2; v_call: TRBV6-4; cdr3_aa: CASRTSGGAGDEQFF; cdr3_nt: TGTGCCAGCAGGACTAGCGGGGGGGCCGGGGATGAGCAGTTCTTC
j_call: TRBJ2-1; clone_size: many; d_call: TRBD1; v_call: TRBV10-2; cdr3_aa: CASRDQGQGAYNEQFF; cdr3_nt: TGCGCCAGCAGAGACCAGGGACAGGGGGCCTACAATGAGCAGTTCTTC
j_call: TRBJ2-7; clone_size: -; d_call: -; v_call: TRBV11-2; cdr3_aa: CASSLKPSNYEQYF; cdr3_nt: TGTGCCAGCAGCTTAAAGCCGAGTAACTACGAGCAGTACTTC
j_call: TRBJ2-1; clone_size: -; d_call: -; v_call: TRBV7-8; cdr3_aa: CAISREQWHNEQFF; cdr3_nt: TGTGCCATCAGCCGGGAACAATGGCACAATGAGCAGTTCTTC
j_call: TRBJ1-5; clone_size: many; d_call: -; v_call: TRBV2; cdr3_aa: CASRTRSNQPQHF; cdr3_nt: TGTGCCAGCAGGACAAGAAGCAATCAGCCCCAGCATTTT
j_call: TRBJ2-2; clone_size: -; d_call: TRBD2; v_call: TRBV27; cdr3_aa: CASSIGTSALLELFF; cdr3_nt: TGTGCCAGCAGTATTGGGACTAGCGCCCTCCTGGAGCTGTTCTTT
j_call: TRBJ2-5; clone_size: many; d_call: -; v_call: TRBV3-1; cdr3_aa: CASSLRSGGETQYF; cdr3_nt: TGTGCCAGCAGCCTCAGATCGGGTGGTGAGACCCAGTACTTC
j_call: TRBJ2-5; clone_size: few; d_call: -; v_call: TRBV19; cdr3_aa: CASSSVGVAETQYF; cdr3_nt: TGTGCCAGTTCCTCGGTTGGAGTAGCAGAGACCCAGTACTTC
j_call: TRBJ1-1; clone_size: many; d_call: TRBD1; v_call: TRBV5-4; cdr3_aa: CASSDPTGEGTEAFF; cdr3_nt: TGTGCCAGCAGCGACCCGACAGGGGAGGGCACTGAAGCTTTCTTT
j_call: TRBJ1-6; clone_size: -; d_call: TRBD1; v_call: TRBV6-5; cdr3_aa: CASSLWTGDNSPLHF; cdr3_nt: TGTGCCAGCAGTTTATGGACAGGGGATAATTCACCCCTCCACTTT
j_call: TRBJ2-5; clone_size: many; d_call: TRBD2; v_call: TRBV20-1; cdr3_aa: CSARGLAGRVLRETQYF; cdr3_nt: TGCAGTGCTAGGGGACTAGCGGGAAGGGTCCTGCGAGAGACCCAGTACTTC
j_call: TRBJ1-5; clone_size: few; d_call: TRBD1; v_call: TRBV27; cdr3_aa: CAISFRGQGNPQPQHF; cdr3_nt: TGTGCCATCAGTTTCCGGGGACAGGGGAATCCTCAGCCCCAGCATTTT
j_call: TRBJ2-1; clone_size: few; d_call: -; v_call: TRBV10-1; cdr3_aa: CASLAESSYNEQFF; cdr3_nt: TGCGCCAGCTTAGCGGAAAGCTCCTACAATGAGCAGTTCTTC
j_call: TRBJ1-1; clone_size: many; d_call: -; v_call: TRBV4-1; cdr3_aa: CASSQDPFPEAFF; cdr3_nt: TGCGCCAGCAGCCAAGATCCGTTTCCCGAAGCTTTCTTT
j_call: TRBJ1-1; clone_size: many; d_call: TRBD1; v_call: TRBV20-1; cdr3_aa: CSARQGARGTEAFF; cdr3_nt: TGCAGTGCTCGACAGGGGGCTAGGGGCACTGAAGCTTTCTTT
j_call: TRBJ2-2; clone_size: few; d_call: TRBD2; v_call: TRBV12-3/TRBV12-4; cdr3_aa: CASSPIAGATGELFF; cdr3_nt: TGTGCCAGCAGTCCAATAGCGGGAGCCACCGGGGAGCTGTTTTTT
j_call: TRBJ2-1; clone_size: few; d_call: -; v_call: TRBV6-5; cdr3_aa: CASSYSPYNEQFF; cdr3_nt: TGTGCCAGCAGTTACTCCCCCTACAATGAGCAGTTCTTC
j_call: TRBJ2-3; clone_size: many; d_call: TRBD2; v_call: TRBV15; cdr3_aa: CATSRDTLAGASTDTQYF; cdr3_nt: TGTGCCACCAGCAGAGATACCCTAGCGGGAGCTAGCACAGATACGCAGTATTTT
j_call: TRBJ2-7; clone_size: many; d_call: TRBD1; v_call: TRBV19; cdr3_aa: CASSKQGKSSYEQYF; cdr3_nt: TGTGCCAGTAGTAAACAGGGGAAAAGCTCCTACGAGCAGTACTTC
j_call: TRBJ2-3; clone_size: -; d_call: -; v_call: TRBV7-9; cdr3_aa: CASIGLDSDTQYF; cdr3_nt: TGTGCCAGCATCGGGCTAGACTCAGATACGCAGTATTTT
j_call: TRBJ1-3; clone_size: many; d_call: -; v_call: TRBV30; cdr3_aa: CAWRATGYSGNTIYF; cdr3_nt: TGTGCCTGGAGAGCCACAGGGTACTCTGGAAACACCATATATTTT
j_call: TRBJ1-6; clone_size: -; d_call: -; v_call: TRBV28; cdr3_aa: CAITVTGGWSPLHF; cdr3_nt: TGTGCCATCACCGTGACAGGTGGCTGGTCACCCCTCCACTTT
j_call: TRBJ1-2; clone_size: -; d_call: -; v_call: TRBV20-1; cdr3_aa: CSARDPGRLSYGYTF; cdr3_nt: TGCAGTGCTAGAGATCCGGGCCGCCTTAGTTATGGCTACACCTTC
j_call: TRBJ1-5; clone_size: -; d_call: -; v_call: TRBV11-2; cdr3_aa: CASSLDREQPQHF; cdr3_nt: TGTGCCAGCAGCTTAGACAGGGAACAGCCCCAGCATTTT
j_call: TRBJ2-3; clone_size: many; d_call: TRBD2; v_call: TRBV12-3/TRBV12-4; cdr3_aa: CASSSSGDTQYF; cdr3_nt: TGTGCCAGCAGTTCTAGCGGAGATACGCAGTATTTT
j_call: TRBJ2-2; clone_size: many; d_call: -; v_call: TRBV6-1; cdr3_aa: CASSSPYTGELFF; cdr3_nt: TGTGCCAGCAGCTCCCCCTATACCGGGGAGCTGTTTTTT
j_call: TRBJ2-1; clone_size: many; d_call: TRBD2; v_call: TRBV7-9; cdr3_aa: CASSLVAGEFGEQFF; cdr3_nt: TGTGCCAGCAGCTTAGTGGCGGGAGAGTTCGGTGAGCAGTTCTTC
j_call: TRBJ2-1; clone_size: many; d_call: -; v_call: TRBV2; cdr3_aa: CASSEPPTRRQFF; cdr3_nt: TGTGCCAGCAGTGAGCCCCCGACTAGGCGGCAGTTCTTC
j_call: TRBJ2-1; clone_size: medium-sized; d_call: -; v_call: TRBV19; cdr3_aa: CASSLGISYNEQFF; cdr3_nt: TGTGCCAGTTCCCTCGGAATCTCCTACAATGAGCAGTTCTTC
j_call: TRBJ2-2; clone_size: few; d_call: -; v_call: TRBV2; cdr3_aa: CASRPTSTGELFF; cdr3_nt: TGTGCCAGCAGGCCTACTAGCACCGGGGAGCTGTTTTTT
j_call: TRBJ2-2; clone_size: -; d_call: -; v_call: TRBV5-1; cdr3_aa: CASSLEGGSGTGELFF; cdr3_nt: TGCGCCAGCAGCTTGGAGGGGGGCTCGGGCACCGGGGAGCTGTTTTTT
j_call: TRBJ1-5; clone_size: -; d_call: TRBD1; v_call: TRBV19; cdr3_aa: CASTQTGGNQPQHF; cdr3_nt: TGTGCCTCTACTCAAACAGGGGGCAATCAGCCCCAGCATTTT
j_call: TRBJ2-3; clone_size: -; d_call: TRBD1; v_call: TRBV6-2/TRBV6-3; cdr3_aa: CASSPGQVVDTQYF; cdr3_nt: TGTGCCAGCAGTCCGGGACAGGTGGTAGATACGCAGTATTTT
j_call: TRBJ1-1; clone_size: many; d_call: -; v_call: TRBV28; cdr3_aa: CASSFGYMNTEAFF; cdr3_nt: TGTGCCAGCAGTTTTGGGTACATGAACACTGAAGCTTTCTTT
j_call: TRBJ2-7; clone_size: many; d_call: -; v_call: TRBV7-6; cdr3_aa: CASSSGQGWNEQYF; cdr3_nt: TGTGCCAGCAGCTCGGGCCAGGGGTGGAACGAGCAGTACTTC
j_call: TRBJ1-5; clone_size: many; d_call: -; v_call: TRBV4-1; cdr3_aa: CASSQAQPNQPQHF; cdr3_nt: TGCGCCAGCAGCCAAGCCCAGCCAAATCAGCCCCAGCATTTT
j_call: TRBJ1-2; clone_size: -; d_call: -; v_call: TRBV12-3/TRBV12-4; cdr3_aa: CASRYSGPCDYTF; cdr3_nt: TGTGCCAGCAGATATTCCGGGCCCTGTGACTACACCTTC
j_call: TRBJ2-2; clone_size: many; d_call: -; v_call: TRBV12-3/TRBV12-4; cdr3_aa: CASSLVGGIGGELFF; cdr3_nt: TGTGCCAGCAGTTTAGTGGGGGGCATCGGCGGGGAGCTGTTTTTT
j_call: TRBJ1-1; clone_size: few; d_call: -; v_call: TRBV6-1; cdr3_aa: CASKGRNTEAFF; cdr3_nt: TGTGCCAGCAAAGGGCGGAACACTGAAGCTTTCTTT
j_call: TRBJ2-1; clone_size: medium-sized; d_call: -; v_call: TRBV6-4; cdr3_aa: CASSPRGGEYNEQFF; cdr3_nt: TGTGCCAGCAGCCCTAGGGGGGGGGAATACAATGAGCAGTTCTTC
j_call: TRBJ2-7; clone_size: many; d_call: -; v_call: TRBV30; cdr3_aa: CAWSGGEQYF; cdr3_nt: TGTGCCTGGAGTGGTGGAGAGCAGTACTTC
j_call: TRBJ1-5; clone_size: many; d_call: -; v_call: TRBV2; cdr3_aa: CASREQGLNQPQHF; cdr3_nt: TGTGCCAGCAGGGAACAGGGCCTCAATCAGCCCCAGCATTTT
j_call: TRBJ2-1; clone_size: many; d_call: -; v_call: TRBV27; cdr3_aa: CASSPLGTLYNEQFF; cdr3_nt: TGTGCCAGCAGTCCCCTGGGGACCCTTTACAATGAGCAGTTCTTC
j_call: TRBJ2-2; clone_size: many; d_call: TRBD2; v_call: TRBV13; cdr3_aa: CASSPFAGGRMKNTGELFF; cdr3_nt: TGTGCCAGCAGCCCTTTCGCGGGGGGGAGGATGAAAAACACCGGGGAGCTGTTTTTT
j_call: TRBJ1-4; clone_size: many; d_call: -; v_call: TRBV29-1; cdr3_aa: CSVEGSTRGSNEKLFF; cdr3_nt: TGCAGCGTTGAAGGAAGCACGAGGGGATCTAATGAAAAACTGTTTTTT
j_call: TRBJ1-4; clone_size: many; d_call: -; v_call: TRBV30; cdr3_aa: CAWTQRGGFNEKLFF; cdr3_nt: TGTGCCTGGACTCAGAGGGGGGGATTTAATGAAAAACTGTTTTTT
j_call: TRBJ1-2; clone_size: -; d_call: -; v_call: TRBV30; cdr3_aa: CAWSVQGLLYGYTF; cdr3_nt: TGTGCCTGGAGTGTACAAGGACTTCTCTATGGCTACACCTTC
j_call: TRBJ2-2; clone_size: -; d_call: TRBD2; v_call: TRBV6-2/TRBV6-3; cdr3_aa: CASSVRGSPVELFF; cdr3_nt: TGTGCCAGCAGTGTGCGGGGGTCCCCCGTGGAGCTGTTTTTT
j_call: TRBJ2-7; clone_size: many; d_call: -; v_call: TRBV12-3/TRBV12-4; cdr3_aa: CASRNQAYEQYF; cdr3_nt: TGTGCCAGCAGGAACCAAGCTTACGAGCAGTACTTC
j_call: TRBJ2-7; clone_size: -; d_call: TRBD1; v_call: TRBV5-1; cdr3_aa: CASSLGQGAYEQYF; cdr3_nt: TGCGCCAGCAGCTTGGGGCAGGGGGCCTACGAGCAGTACTTC
j_call: TRBJ1-2; clone_size: few; d_call: -; v_call: TRBV6-6; cdr3_aa: CASSYQDIYLYTF; cdr3_nt: TGTGCCAGCAGTTACCAAGACATCTATCTCTACACCTTC